Listed here are 3 T cell receptor beta chains from one sample, sequenced in a study of beta chain features in type 1 diabetes. Study outcomes and limitations: In every one of the four CD4+ subsets, TCRB CDR3s were moderately but significantly shorter in Type 1 diabetes patients.

The antigens for these receptors are not known. Since all of the isolated RNA was reverse transcribed, expressed TCRB transcripts were what got sequenced. Sequencing was performed with immunoSEQ multiplex PCR; in TCRdb, only in-frame clones are kept and a portion is missing. The sample contains 300,000 to 400,000 clones, 9.6% of which appear only once. The sequencing sample was made of central memory CD4+ T cells from blood. These receptor sequences come from a man aged 25 to 40 with type 1 diabetes.

The chain couples TRBV7-8 to TRBJ2-7; D ambiguous. This CDR3 comprises 14 residues. Germline V CDR1 and CDR2: SGHVS, FQNEAQ. The germline V and J ends were trimmed by 5 bases and 2 bases, with 13 bases remaining between them. CDR3 sequence: CASSQATGPYEQYF. The CDR3 DNA reads TGTGCCAGCAGCCAAGCAACCGGGCCCTACGAGCAGTACTTC.

This clone was observed a few times. The rearrangement uses TRBV19 and TRBJ2-2; weak D call: TRBD1 (6 bases). V was clipped by 3 bases and J by 4 bases, with 12 bases between them. The CDR3 contains 15 residues. Germline V gives CDR1 LNHDA, CDR2 SQIVND (reference sequence). In nucleotides, the CDR3 is TGTGCCAGTAGTATCAACAGGGTTGGCACCGGGGAGCTGTTTTTT. This translates into CASSINRVGTGELFF. Complete variable domain (other parts from reference TRBV19 and TRBJ2-2): DGGITQSPKYLFRKEGQNVTLSCEQNLNHDAMYWYRQDPGQGLRLIYYSQIVNDFQKGDIAEGYSVSREKKESFPLTVTSAQKNPTAFYLCASSINRVGTGELFFGEGSRLTVL.

The gene calls are TRBV5-1 and TRBJ2-6; D gene unclear. Germline V gene data show CDR1 as SGHRS and CDR2 as YFSETQ. Trimming shortened V by 0 bases and J by 1 base, and 14 bases separated the two germline ends. The CDR3 totals 18 residues. CDR3 in DNA: TGCGCCAGCAGCTTGGTGGCGTTGTGGGATTCTGGGGCCAACGTCCTGACTTTC. It yields the protein CASSLVALWDSGANVLTF.